One sample yielded the 8 T cell receptor beta chains listed below, sequenced in a study of T cell responses to AZD1222 COVID-19 vaccine. Using immunoSEQ multiplex PCR, the repertoire was profiled, and TCRdb retains in-frame clones only, with some absent. There are approximately 90,000 clones in the sample; 91% occur only once, and under 10% lies in the top ten. The sample here was peripheral blood, taken on day 0 of AZD1222 vaccination. The source of these receptors is an adult in good health.

The genes are TRBV25-1 and TRBJ1-2; D is unresolved. With 2 bases removed from V and 8 bases from J, the gap between germline ends came to 9 bases. This CDR3 has 12 residues. Per the germline V gene, CDR1 is MGHDK and CDR2 is SYGVNS. DNA of the CDR3: TGTGCCAGCAGTGAAACCTTTGAGGGCTACACCTTC. This sequence encodes CASSETFEGYTF.

This clone has only one observation. The CDR3 region is CASSSRGREKLFF. In DNA, the CDR3 is TGTGCCAGCAGCTCACGAGGGCGGGAAAAACTGTTTTTT. The V call is TRBV7-6, the J call TRBJ1-4; D not certain. Germline V lookup: CDR1 SGHVS, CDR2 FNYEAQ. V dropped 4 bases and J dropped 8 bases, with 11 bases sitting between them. CDR3 size: 13 residues.

V gene TRBV28 combines with J gene TRBJ1-6; D remains ambiguous. The germline gives CDR1 MDHEN, CDR2 SYDVKM. This CDR3 region has 14 residues. Trimming pared 7 bases from V and 2 bases from J, leaving 9 bases between. DNA for the CDR3: TGTGCCAGCACCCTTGCGGCCTATAATTCACCCCTCCACTTT. Translated, it gives CASTLAAYNSPLHF.

This clone was counted between two and nine times. This sequence joins TRBV2 and TRBJ1-1; D possibly corresponds to TRBD1 (6 bases). Germline V CDR1 and CDR2: SNHLY, FYNNEI. V was clipped by 6 bases and J by 11 bases, with 19 bases between them. The CDR3 spans 13 residues. The CDR3 region is CASRDNTGSSAFF. The CDR3 DNA reads as TGTGCCAGCAGAGACAACACAGGGAGTAGCGCTTTCTTT. Together with reference TRBV2 and TRBJ1-1, the CDR3 gives the full variable domain: EPEVTQTPSHQVTQMGQEVILRCVPISNHLYFYWYRQILGQKVEFLVSFYNNEISEKSEIFDDQFSVERPDGSNFTLKIRSTKLEDSAMYFCASRDNTGSSAFFGQGTRLTVV.

The chain carries TRBV30 and TRBJ1-2, with 10 bases aligning to TRBD1. Trimming removed 0 bases from V and 6 bases from J; junction bases left unmatched: 4. The germline V gene has CDR1 GTSNPN and CDR2 SVGIG (reference sequence). The CDR3 totals 14 residues. This chain's CDR3 is CAWSVRQGADGYTF. The CDR3 nucleotides read TGTGCCTGGAGTGTACGACAGGGGGCGGATGGCTACACCTTC.

This chain connects TRBV29-1 to TRBJ1-3; 7 bases agree with TRBD1. The V gene end was trimmed by 4 bases and the J gene end by 3 bases; junction bases not matched to a gene: 6. The CDR3 extends over 14 amino acids. Germline V gene lookup returns CDR1 SQVTM and CDR2 ANQGSEA. The CDR3 nucleotides read TGCAGCGTTGCACAGGGGATCTTTGGAAACACCATATATTTT. The encoded protein is CSVAQGIFGNTIYF.

The rearrangement joins TRBV2 to TRBJ2-2, with D perhaps matching TRBD2 (6 bases). Looked up from germline, CDR1 is SNHLY and CDR2 is FYNNEI. The CDR3 has 14 residues. The CDR3 DNA reads TGTGCGGCGCCCGCGTCCAGGGAGGCCGGGGAGCTGTTTTTT. It yields the protein CAAPASREAGELFF.

J is TRBJ2-5 and V is TRBV10-2, with 8 bases that match TRBD2. The CDR3 spans 13 residues. From germline, CDR1 is WSHSY and CDR2 SAAADI. J lost 2 bases, V lost 7 bases, and 3 bases had no gene match. CDR3 coding DNA: TGCGCCAGCACCTTAGCGGGGCAAGAGACCCAGTACTTC. This gives the protein CASTLAGQETQYF.